A single sample is the source of the 4 T cell receptor beta chains below, sequenced in a study of PD-L1 blockade in urothelial cancer. Libraries were prepared by immunoSEQ multiplex PCR; TCRdb keeps only in-frame clonotypes and omits some of them. The table records fewer than 50,000 clones, about 89% of them present only once. The time point denotes: peripheral blood 6 weeks after treatment start. The sequencing here drew on PBMCs, taken around atezolizumab (anti-PD-L1) treatment. Receptors originate from a man between 65 and 85 years old with urothelial cancer.

The chain employs TRBV14 and TRBJ1-2, with D perhaps TRBD1 (5 bases). This CDR3 is built from 14 residues. The germline V gene has CDR1 SGHDN and CDR2 FVKESK. Trimming removed 4 bases at V and 8 bases at J, with 17 bases between. CDR3 nucleotide sequence: TGTGCCAGCAGCCCTATCGCAGGGTCGGACGGCTACACCTTC. Translating gives CASSPIAGSDGYTF.

The rearrangement uses TRBV30 and TRBJ2-7; perhaps TRBD1 as D (7 bases). Trimming pared 2 bases from V and 5 bases from J, leaving 19 bases between. There are 15 residues in the CDR3. From germline, CDR1 is GTSNPN and CDR2 SVGIG (reference sequence). CDR3 protein: CAWSRLRGTADEQYF. CDR3 sequence (DNA): TGTGCCTGGAGTCGTCTCCGCGGGACAGCTGACGAGCAGTACTTC.

V usage is TRBV29-1 and J usage is TRBJ2-3, with 8 nucleotides matching TRBD1. There are 15 residues in the CDR3. Germline loops: CDR1 SQVTM, CDR2 ANQGSEA. V gave up 5 bases and J gave up 4 bases; unmatched junction bases: 11. The CDR3 spells CSVQKRTGNPDTQYF. CDR3 DNA sequence: TGCAGCGTTCAGAAACGGACAGGGAATCCAGATACGCAGTATTTT.

The chain is built from TRBV6-5 and TRBJ2-7; TRBD1 matches at 11 bases. The V segment lost 4 bases and the J segment 6 bases; nucleotides outside the gene matches: 11. There are 16 residues in the CDR3. Germline CDR1 is MNHEY and CDR2 is SVGAGI. The CDR3 coding sequence is TGTGCCAGCAGTTCACTAGGGACAGGGGGTAAATCCGAGCAGTACTTC. The encoded protein is CASSSLGTGGKSEQYF.